A selection of T cell receptor beta chains follows, all from one sample in a study of cytomegalovirus exposure and HLA in healthy donors. Some clones are missing from TCRdb's copy, which holds only in-frame ones; the method was immunoSEQ multiplex PCR. The sample includes 200,000 to 250,000 clones, 80% to 90% of them seen just once. The sample consisted of PBMCs. The receptors originated from a man aged 25-45 years in good health and CMV-seronegative. CDR3s include the opening cysteine and the closing phenylalanine or tryptophan. D genes are given only for firm matches. A row's size may be missing; if present it is once, few, many or a size class.

v_gene	j_gene	abundance	d_gene	CDR3nt	CDR3aa
TRBV5-1	TRBJ1-1	NA	NA	TGCGCCAGCAGCTTGGACAGGGAAAATAAGAACACTGAAGCTTTCTTT	CASSLDRENKNTEAFF
TRBV11-1	TRBJ1-2	NA	NA	TGTGCCAGCAGCTTAACGACAGTCAACTATGGCTACACCTTC	CASSLTTVNYGYTF
TRBV20-1	TRBJ2-1	NA	NA	TGCAGTGCTGAGGGCATCAATGAGCAGTTCTTC	CSAEGINEQFF
TRBV10-3	TRBJ2-5	NA	TRBD2	TGTGCCATCAGTGGAATAGCGGGGGGGCTGGAGACCCAGTACTTC	CAISGIAGGLETQYF
TRBV28	TRBJ2-7	NA	TRBD1	TGTGCCAGCAGGTGGACCGGGACAGGGGTGAGAGAGCAGTACTTC	CASRWTGTGVREQYF
TRBV27	TRBJ1-4	once	NA	TGTGCCAGCAGTTTCACAGGGCTCAGAGAAAAACTGTTTTTT	CASSFTGLREKLFF
TRBV6-5	TRBJ2-5	NA	NA	TGTGCCAGCAGTTACTTTAACAGACAAGAGACCCAGTACTTC	CASSYFNRQETQYF
TRBV19	TRBJ1-4	few	NA	TGTGCCAGTAGTATCTTTTTCACAGATAATGAAAAACTGTTTTTT	CASSIFFTDNEKLFF
TRBV28	TRBJ2-1	NA	TRBD2	TGTGCCAGCAGTATTTGGACTAGAGCCTCGGGTGAGCAGTTCTTC	CASSIWTRASGEQFF
TRBV10-2	TRBJ1-4	NA	NA	TGCGCCAGCAGTGAGTCGGGGAGGGAGAATGAAAAACTGTTTTTT	CASSESGRENEKLFF
TRBV4-1	TRBJ1-2	NA	TRBD1	TGCGCCAGCAGCCATTCTACAGGGGGCGGCTATGGCTACACCTTC	CASSHSTGGGYGYTF
TRBV2	TRBJ2-7	once	NA	TGTGCGGGGGGTGAGTCCTACGAGCAGTACTTC	CAGGESYEQYF
TRBV6-5	TRBJ2-7	NA	TRBD1	TGTGCCAGCAGAGTCCGGGACAGGGCGGTCGAGCAGTACTTC	CASRVRDRAVEQYF
TRBV7-9	TRBJ2-5	NA	NA	TGTGCCAGCAGCTTCCCGCAGGGGTGGGTGGAGGAACAAGAGACCCAGTACTTC	CASSFPQGWVEEQETQYF
TRBV7-3	TRBJ2-2	NA	NA	TGTGCCAGCAGCCCTCAGGGGAACACCGGGGAGCTGTTTTTT	CASSPQGNTGELFF
TRBV6-5	TRBJ2-7	NA	TRBD1	TGTGCCAGCAGGACCGGGACAGGGACCAACGAGCAGTACTTC	CASRTGTGTNEQYF
TRBV12-5	TRBJ2-6	NA	NA	TGTGCTAGTGGCCCTCTTCACAGGGCCGAGCCTGGGGCCAGCGTCCTGACTTTC	CASGPLHRAEPGASVLTF
TRBV7-8	TRBJ2-3	NA	NA	TGTGCCAGCAGCTTTCAGGGATCAGATACGCAGTATTTT	CASSFQGSDTQYF
TRBV9	TRBJ1-1	NA	NA	TGTGCCAGCAGCGTAGCGGCAGGGGTGAACACTGAAGCTTTCTTT	CASSVAAGVNTEAFF
TRBV4-2	TRBJ2-1	NA	TRBD2	TGTGCCAGCAGCCATGGGACTAGCGGGGGGATTGACAATGAGCAGTTCTTC	CASSHGTSGGIDNEQFF
TRBV9	TRBJ1-1	NA	TRBD1	TGTGCCAGCAGCCAAGGACAGGGGTTGACTGAAGCTTTCTTT	CASSQGQGLTEAFF
TRBV6-5	TRBJ2-7	NA	NA	TGTGCCAGCCAGGCCGGGCTGGACATTTCCTACGAGCAGTACTTC	CASQAGLDISYEQYF
TRBV6-5	TRBJ1-6	NA	NA	TGTGCCAGCGGCTACAGGGATTCACCCCTCCACTTT	CASGYRDSPLHF
TRBV28	TRBJ2-7	NA	NA	TGTGCCAGCAGCCGAACAGGGTCCTACGAGCAGTACTTC	CASSRTGSYEQYF
TRBV19	TRBJ2-3	NA	NA	TGTGCCAGTAGTAGGGCCCTACCTGATACGCAGTATTTT	CASSRALPDTQYF
TRBV5-4	TRBJ2-3	NA	NA	TGTGCCAGCACCAGGGGTAGGACAGATACGCAGTATTTT	CASTRGRTDTQYF
TRBV30	TRBJ2-6	NA	TRBD2	TGTGCCTGGAATGGGGTACTAGCGTCTGGGGCCAGCGTCCTGACTTTC	CAWNGVLASGASVLTF
TRBV15	TRBJ2-4	once	NA	TGTGCCACCAGCAGAGACGGACAGATTCAGTACTTC	CATSRDGQIQYF
TRBV29-1	TRBJ2-1	NA	NA	TGCAGCGTTTTGGGGGCTAGTCCTAGTCGGTTCTTC	CSVLGASPSRFF
TRBV4-1	TRBJ1-1	NA	NA	TGCGCCAGCAGCCAAGAGGGGCCCAACAGAGCGAACACTGAAGCTTTCTTT	CASSQEGPNRANTEAFF
TRBV28	TRBJ1-2	NA	TRBD1	TGTGCCAGCAGTTCCCCGTCCGTCCCGGGACAGGGATCGGGCACCTTC	CASSSPSVPGQGSGTF
TRBV6-5	TRBJ1-1	NA	TRBD1	TGTGCCAGCAGTTACGGGGGGCGGACAGGGGGTACGACTTTCTTT	CASSYGGRTGGTTFF
TRBV4-3	TRBJ2-2	NA	NA	TGCGCCAGCAGCCAAGGTCGAGGCGCGAACACCGGGGAGCTGTTTTTT	CASSQGRGANTGELFF
TRBV7-9	TRBJ2-7	NA	NA	TGTGCCAGCAGCTTAGAAGGGACAACTTCCTACGAGCAGTACTTC	CASSLEGTTSYEQYF
TRBV2	TRBJ1-6	NA	NA	TGTGCCAGCAGCGGGAGCTCCTATAATTCACCCCTCCACTTT	CASSGSSYNSPLHF
TRBV19	TRBJ2-3	few	NA	TGTGCCAGTAGTTTTACGTGGGAGACAGATACGCAGTATTTT	CASSFTWETDTQYF
TRBV5-1	TRBJ2-7	once	TRBD2	TGCGCCAGCAGCCGTAGCGGGGGCTCCTACGAGCAGTACTTC	CASSRSGGSYEQYF
TRBV18	TRBJ1-1	NA	NA	TGTGCCAGCTCACCGCCAGGGTGGAACACTGAAGCTTTCTTT	CASSPPGWNTEAFF
TRBV28	TRBJ2-7	NA	TRBD1	TGTGCCAGCAGTCCCCCGGACAGGTCCTACGAGCAGTACTTC	CASSPPDRSYEQYF
TRBV7-8	TRBJ1-5	few	TRBD1	TGTGCCAGCAGTTCGATTTCCGGGACAGGGCTTTTGGGAGAGCCCCAGCATTTT	CASSSISGTGLLGEPQHF
TRBV4-2	TRBJ2-7	NA	TRBD1	TGTGCCAGCAGCCAAGAATGGGACAGTTCCTACGAGCAGTACTTC	CASSQEWDSSYEQYF
TRBV5-6	TRBJ2-1	NA	TRBD2	TGTGCCAGCAGCTTGGTTGGACTAGCGGGGGGGCCACACAATGAGCAGTTCTTC	CASSLVGLAGGPHNEQFF
TRBV4-3	TRBJ1-3	NA	NA	TGCGCCAGCAGCCAAGGACTATGGGGTAGCTCTGGAAACACCATATATTTT	CASSQGLWGSSGNTIYF
TRBV29-1	TRBJ2-5	NA	TRBD2	TGCAGCGTTGAAGGTTTAACTAGCGGGACCGACCAAGAGACCCAGTACTTC	CSVEGLTSGTDQETQYF
TRBV7-3	TRBJ2-2	NA	NA	TGTGCCAGCAGCTTATATAGGGGCATCGGGGAGCTGTTTTTT	CASSLYRGIGELFF
TRBV11-2	TRBJ2-3	NA	TRBD2	TGTGCCAGCAGCTTAGACCCCTTGCGGGGGGGCACAGATACGCAGTATTTT	CASSLDPLRGGTDTQYF
TRBV19	TRBJ1-1	once	NA	TGTGCCAGTAGTAGGTCAGGAGGTTACACTGAAGCTTTCTTT	CASSRSGGYTEAFF
TRBV7-9	TRBJ2-2	NA	NA	TGTGCCAGCAGCTCGGTTCTAGAACGAGCCGGGGAGCTGTTTTTT	CASSSVLERAGELFF
TRBV7-9	TRBJ1-4	few	NA	TGTGCCAGCAGCCACAACAGGGAGATGGATGAAAAACTGTTTTTT	CASSHNREMDEKLFF
TRBV2	TRBJ1-4	NA	NA	TGTGCCAGCAGGGCAGGATATCGCGAAAAACTGTTTTTT	CASRAGYREKLFF
TRBV4-3	TRBJ1-5	NA	NA	TGCGCCAGCAGCCAAGATTTCGGGCAGCCCCAGCATTTT	CASSQDFGQPQHF
TRBV4-1	TRBJ2-3	once	TRBD2	TGCGCCAGCAGCTTTCTAGCGGGGCCTTCAGATACGCAGTATTTT	CASSFLAGPSDTQYF
TRBV10-3	TRBJ2-3	NA	TRBD2	TGTGCCATCAGCGGGACTAGCGGGGGGTATACGCAGTATTTT	CAISGTSGGYTQYF